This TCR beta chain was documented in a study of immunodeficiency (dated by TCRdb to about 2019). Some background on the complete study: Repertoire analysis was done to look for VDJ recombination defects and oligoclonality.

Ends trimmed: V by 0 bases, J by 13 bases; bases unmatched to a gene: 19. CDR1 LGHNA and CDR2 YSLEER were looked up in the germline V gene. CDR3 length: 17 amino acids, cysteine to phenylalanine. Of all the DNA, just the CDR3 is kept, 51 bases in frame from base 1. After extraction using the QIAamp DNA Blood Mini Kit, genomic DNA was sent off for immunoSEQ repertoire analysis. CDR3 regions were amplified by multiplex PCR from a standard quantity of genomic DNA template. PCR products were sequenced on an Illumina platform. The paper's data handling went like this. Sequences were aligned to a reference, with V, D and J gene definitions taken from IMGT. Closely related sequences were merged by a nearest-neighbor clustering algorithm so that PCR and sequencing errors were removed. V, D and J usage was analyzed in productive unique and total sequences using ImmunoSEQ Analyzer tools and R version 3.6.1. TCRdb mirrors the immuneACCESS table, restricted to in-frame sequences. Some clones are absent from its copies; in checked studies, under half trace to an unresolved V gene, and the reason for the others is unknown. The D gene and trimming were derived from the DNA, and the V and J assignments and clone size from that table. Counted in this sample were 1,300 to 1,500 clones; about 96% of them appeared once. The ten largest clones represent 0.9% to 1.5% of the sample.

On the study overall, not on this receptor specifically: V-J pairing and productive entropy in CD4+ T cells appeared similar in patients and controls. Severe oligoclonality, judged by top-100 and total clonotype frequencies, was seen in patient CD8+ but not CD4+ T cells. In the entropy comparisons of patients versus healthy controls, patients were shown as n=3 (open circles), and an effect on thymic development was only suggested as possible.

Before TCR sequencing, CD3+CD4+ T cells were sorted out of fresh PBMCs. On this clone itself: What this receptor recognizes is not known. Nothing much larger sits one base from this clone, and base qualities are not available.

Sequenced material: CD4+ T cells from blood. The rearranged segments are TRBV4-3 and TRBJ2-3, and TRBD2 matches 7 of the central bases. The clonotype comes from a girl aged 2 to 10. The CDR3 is CASSQDPPHLGTKRKYF. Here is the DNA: TGCGCCAGCAGCCAAGATCCCCCCCACCTCGGGACTAAACGCAAGTATTTT.